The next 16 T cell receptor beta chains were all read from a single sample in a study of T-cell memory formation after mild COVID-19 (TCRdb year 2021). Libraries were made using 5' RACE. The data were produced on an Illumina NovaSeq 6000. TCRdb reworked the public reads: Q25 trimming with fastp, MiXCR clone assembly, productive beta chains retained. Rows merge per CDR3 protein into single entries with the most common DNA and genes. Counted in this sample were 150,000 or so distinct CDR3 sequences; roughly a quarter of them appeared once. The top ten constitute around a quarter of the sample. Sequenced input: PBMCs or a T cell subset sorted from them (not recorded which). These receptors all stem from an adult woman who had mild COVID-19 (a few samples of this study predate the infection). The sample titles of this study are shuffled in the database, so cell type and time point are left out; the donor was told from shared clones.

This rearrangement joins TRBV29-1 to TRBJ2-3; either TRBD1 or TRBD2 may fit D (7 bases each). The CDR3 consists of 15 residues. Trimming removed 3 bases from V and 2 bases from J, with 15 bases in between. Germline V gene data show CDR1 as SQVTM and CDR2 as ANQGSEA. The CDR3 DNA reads TGCAGCGTTGAGTCGGGGGGACAGTCCACAGATACGCAGTATTTT. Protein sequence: CSVESGGQSTDTQYF.

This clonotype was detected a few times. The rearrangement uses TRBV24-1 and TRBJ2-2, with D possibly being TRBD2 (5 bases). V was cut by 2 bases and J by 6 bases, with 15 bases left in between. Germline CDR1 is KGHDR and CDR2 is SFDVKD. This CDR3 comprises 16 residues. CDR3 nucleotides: TGTGCCACCAGTGATTCCTCGGGATTTATAGCCGGGGAGCTGTTTTTT. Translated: CATSDSSGFIAGELFF.

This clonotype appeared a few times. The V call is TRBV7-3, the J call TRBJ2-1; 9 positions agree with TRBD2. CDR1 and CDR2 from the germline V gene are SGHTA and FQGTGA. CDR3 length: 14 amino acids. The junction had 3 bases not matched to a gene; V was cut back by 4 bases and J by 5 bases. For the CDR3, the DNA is TGTGCCAGCAGCTCTAGCGGGGCCCACAATGAGCAGTTCTTC. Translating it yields CASSSSGAHNEQFF. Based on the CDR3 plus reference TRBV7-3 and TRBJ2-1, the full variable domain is GAGVSQTPSNKVTEKGKYVELRCDPISGHTALYWYRQSLGQGPEFLIYFQGTGAADDSGLPNDRFFAVRPEGSVSTLKIQRTERGDSAVYLCASSSSGAHNEQFFGPGTRLTVL.

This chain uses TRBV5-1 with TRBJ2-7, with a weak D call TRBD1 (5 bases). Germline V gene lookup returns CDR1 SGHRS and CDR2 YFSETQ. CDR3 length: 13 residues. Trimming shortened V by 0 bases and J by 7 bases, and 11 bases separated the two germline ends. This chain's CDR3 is CASSLVGRGEQYF. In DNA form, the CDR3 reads TGCGCCAGCAGCTTGGTGGGTAGGGGTGAGCAGTACTTC.

CDR3 residues: CASRQGAGNTIYF. CDR3 nucleotides: TGTGCCAGTCGACAGGGGGCTGGAAACACCATATATTTT. The chain has TRBV19 and TRBJ1-3, with 9 bases matching TRBD1. Looked up from germline, CDR1 is LNHDA and CDR2 is SQIVND (reference sequence). V was pared by 8 bases and J by 2 bases, with 1 base of the junction left unmatched. The CDR3 is 13 residues long.

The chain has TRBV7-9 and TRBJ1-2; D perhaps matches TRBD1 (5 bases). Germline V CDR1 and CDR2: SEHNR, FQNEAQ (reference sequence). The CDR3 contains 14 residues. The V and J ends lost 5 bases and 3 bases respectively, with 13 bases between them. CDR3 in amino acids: CASSLPGDYYGYTF. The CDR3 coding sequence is TGTGCCAGCAGCCTCCCGGGGGACTACTATGGCTACACCTTC.

This CDR3 is CASRPGQEDSPLHF. The CDR3 nucleotides read TGTGCCAGCAGACCGGGACAGGAGGATTCACCCCTCCACTTT. The chain joins TRBV5-5 to TRBJ1-6; 8 positions match TRBD1. The CDR3 contains 14 residues. Germline V CDR1 and CDR2: SGHKS, YYEKEE (reference sequence). Germline trimming cut 5 bases from V and 8 bases from J; bases unmatched to any gene: 6.

This CDR3 is CASRPYRQSEQYF. The CDR3 coding sequence is TGTGCCAGCAGGCCCTATAGACAGTCCGAGCAGTACTTC. This chain uses TRBV6-5 with TRBJ2-7; weak D call: TRBD1 (5 bases). Germline V gives CDR1 MNHEY, CDR2 SVGAGI. V was trimmed by 6 bases and J by 6 bases, leaving 15 bases between them. CDR3 size: 13 residues.

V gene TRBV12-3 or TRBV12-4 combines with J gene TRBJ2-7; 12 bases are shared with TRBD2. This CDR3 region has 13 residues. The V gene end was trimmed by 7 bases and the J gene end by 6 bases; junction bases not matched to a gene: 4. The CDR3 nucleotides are TGTGCCAGCACCCAGACTAGCGGGAGCGAGCAGTACTTC. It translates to CASTQTSGSEQYF.

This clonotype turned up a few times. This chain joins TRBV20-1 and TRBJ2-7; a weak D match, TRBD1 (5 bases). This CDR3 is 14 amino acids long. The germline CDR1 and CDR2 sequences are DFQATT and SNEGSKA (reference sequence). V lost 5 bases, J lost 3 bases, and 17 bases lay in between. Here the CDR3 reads CSAESDTSYYEQYF. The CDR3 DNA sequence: TGCAGTGCTGAGTCGGACACATCTTACTACGAGCAGTACTTC.

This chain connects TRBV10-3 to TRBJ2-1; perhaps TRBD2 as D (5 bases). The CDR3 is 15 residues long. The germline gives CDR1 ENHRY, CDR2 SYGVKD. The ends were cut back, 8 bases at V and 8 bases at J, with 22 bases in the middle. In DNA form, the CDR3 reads TGTGCCATCCGGAGAGGACGGGCCGAGAGGGATGAGCAGTTCTTC. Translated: CAIRRGRAERDEQFF.

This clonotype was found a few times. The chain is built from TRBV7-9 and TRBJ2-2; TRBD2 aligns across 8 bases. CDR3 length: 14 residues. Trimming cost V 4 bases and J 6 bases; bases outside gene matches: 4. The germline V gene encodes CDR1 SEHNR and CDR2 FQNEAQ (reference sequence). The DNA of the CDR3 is TGTGCCAGCAGCTGGCGGGAGGACCCCGGGGAGCTGTTTTTT. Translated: CASSWREDPGELFF.

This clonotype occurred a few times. The CDR3 loop reads CSVSEPSTRQGAKGANVLTF. DNA of the CDR3: TGCAGCGTTTCCGAGCCGTCCACTAGGCAGGGGGCGAAGGGGGCCAACGTCCTGACTTTC. The chain combines TRBV29-1 with TRBJ2-6; 8 nucleotides line up with TRBD1. This CDR3 has 20 residues. V trimming: 5 bases; J trimming: 4 bases; junction bases outside the gene matches: 22. CDR1 and CDR2 from the germline V gene are SQVTM and ANQGSEA.

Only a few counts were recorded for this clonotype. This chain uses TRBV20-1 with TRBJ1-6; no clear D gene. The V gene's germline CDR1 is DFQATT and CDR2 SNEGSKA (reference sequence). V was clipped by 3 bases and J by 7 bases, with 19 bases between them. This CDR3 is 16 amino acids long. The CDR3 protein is CSARSLIPRWNSPLHF. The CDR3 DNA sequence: TGCAGTGCTAGGAGCCTCATTCCTCGCTGGAATTCACCCCTCCACTTT.

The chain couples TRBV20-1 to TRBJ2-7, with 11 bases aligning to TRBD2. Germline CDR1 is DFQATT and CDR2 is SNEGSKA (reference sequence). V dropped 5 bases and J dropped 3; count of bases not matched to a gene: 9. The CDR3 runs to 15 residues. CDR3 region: CSAGGGTSGIYEQYF. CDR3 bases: TGCAGTGCTGGGGGGGGGACTAGCGGAATCTACGAGCAGTACTTC.

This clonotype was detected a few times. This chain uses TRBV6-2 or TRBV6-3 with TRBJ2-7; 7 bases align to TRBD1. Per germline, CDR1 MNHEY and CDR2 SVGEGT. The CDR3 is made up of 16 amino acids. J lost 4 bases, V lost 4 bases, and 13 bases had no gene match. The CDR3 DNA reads TGTGCCAGCAGTTCCCCTATTAAGGACAGGCGTTACGAGCAGTACTTC. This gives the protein CASSSPIKDRRYEQYF.